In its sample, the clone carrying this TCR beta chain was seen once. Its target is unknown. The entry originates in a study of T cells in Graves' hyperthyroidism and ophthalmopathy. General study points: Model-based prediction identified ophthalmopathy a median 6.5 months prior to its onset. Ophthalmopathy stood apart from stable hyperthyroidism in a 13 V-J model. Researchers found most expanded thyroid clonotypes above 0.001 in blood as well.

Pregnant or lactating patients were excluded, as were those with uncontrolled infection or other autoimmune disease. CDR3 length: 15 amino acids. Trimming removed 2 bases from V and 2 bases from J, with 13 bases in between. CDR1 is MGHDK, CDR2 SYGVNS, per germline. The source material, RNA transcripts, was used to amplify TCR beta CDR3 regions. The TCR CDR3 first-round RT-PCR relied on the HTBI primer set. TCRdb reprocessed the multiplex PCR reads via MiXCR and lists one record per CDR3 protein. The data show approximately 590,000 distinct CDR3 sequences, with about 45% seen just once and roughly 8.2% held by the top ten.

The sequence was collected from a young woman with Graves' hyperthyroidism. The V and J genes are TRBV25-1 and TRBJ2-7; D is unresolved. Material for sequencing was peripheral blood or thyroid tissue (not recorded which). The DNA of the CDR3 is TGTGCCAGCAGTGAAATAGGGTCGAGGACCTACGAGCAGTACTTC. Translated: CASSEIGSRTYEQYF.